The TCR beta chain described here comes from a study of T cell repertoires in cytomegalovirus infection. Study context: Public TCR beta signatures were indicative of both CMV infection and a matching HLA type. Study-wide points: The ex vivo response was dominated by HLA-C-restricted CMV-specific TCR beta clonotypes. Carriers of CMV plus the relevant HLA were identified by cumulative public TCR beta family frequency.

Per the germline V gene, CDR1 is MNHNS and CDR2 is SASEGT. The trim removed 3 bases at V and 7 bases at J, leaving 5 bases unmatched. The CDR3 has 15 residues. Each CDR3 protein is one row after TCRdb ran MiXCR on the reads. The data show more than 500,000 distinct CDR3 sequences, about 17% seen once. This clonotype was seen ten or more times. Its antigen is as yet unknown. The receptor was isolated from a human donor in good health (CMV status not recorded). Some clones in this sample may be carry-over from other donors' samples. The chain combines TRBV6-1 with TRBJ2-3; the match to TRBD2 covers 12 bases. Sample: CD8+ T cells from PBMCs. CDR3 coding DNA: TGTGCCAGCAGTGATCTAGCGGGAGGGGGATATACGCAGTATTTT. It translates to CASSDLAGGGYTQYF.